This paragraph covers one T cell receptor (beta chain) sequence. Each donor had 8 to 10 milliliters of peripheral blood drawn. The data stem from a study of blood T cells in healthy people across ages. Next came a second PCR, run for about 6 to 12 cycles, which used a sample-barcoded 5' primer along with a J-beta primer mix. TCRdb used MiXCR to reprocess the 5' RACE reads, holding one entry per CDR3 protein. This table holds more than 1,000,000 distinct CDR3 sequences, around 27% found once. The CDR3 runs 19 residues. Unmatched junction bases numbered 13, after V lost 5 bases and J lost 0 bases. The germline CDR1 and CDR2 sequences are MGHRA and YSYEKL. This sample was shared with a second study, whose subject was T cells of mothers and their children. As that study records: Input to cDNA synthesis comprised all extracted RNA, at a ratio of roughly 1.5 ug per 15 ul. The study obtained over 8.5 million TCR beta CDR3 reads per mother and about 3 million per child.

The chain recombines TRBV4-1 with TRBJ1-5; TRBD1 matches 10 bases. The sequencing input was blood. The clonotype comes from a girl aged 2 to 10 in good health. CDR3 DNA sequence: TGCGCCAGCAGCAACCCGACAGGGGGCGCTTCGGATAGCAATCAGCCCCAGCATTTT. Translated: CASSNPTGGASDSNQPQHF.